This passage covers 16 T cell receptor beta chains from one sample sequenced in a study of blood T cells in healthy people across ages. Alongside a J-beta primer mix, a sample-barcoded 5' primer served in a second PCR lasting about 7 to 11 cycles. TCRdb reprocessed the 5' RACE reads with MiXCR, giving one entry per CDR3 protein. Of about 570,000 distinct CDR3 sequences in the sample, 25% to 30% are singletons; the top ten hold roughly 18%. Sequenced sample: blood. The receptors shown here come from a woman aged 70 to 79 in good health.

The V gene is TRBV11-2, the J gene TRBJ2-2; D not certain. Germline V gene data show CDR1 as SGHAT and CDR2 as FQNNGV. V lost 3 bases and J 8 bases, leaving 13 bases between the germline ends. CDR3 length: 14 residues. The CDR3 region has the DNA TGTGCCAGCAGCTTCTTATTCTCCGGTGGGGAGCTGTTTTTT. It translates to CASSFLFSGGELFF.

V is TRBV7-9 and J is TRBJ2-7, with 7 nucleotides matching TRBD1. The CDR3 has 12 amino acids. J was trimmed by 6 bases and V by 5 bases; bases with no gene match: 4. Germline CDR1 reads SEHNR; CDR2 reads FQNEAQ (reference sequence). In DNA form, the CDR3 reads TGTGCCAGCAGCACAACAGGGGTCGAGCAGTACTTC. Translated, it gives CASSTTGVEQYF. The full variable domain, rest sourced from reference TRBV7-9 and TRBJ2-7, is DTGVSQNPRHKITKRGQNVTFRCDPISEHNRLYWYRQTLGQGPEFLTYFQNEAQLEKSRLLSDRFSAERPKGSFSTLEIQRTEQGDSAMYLCASSTTGVEQYFGPGTRLTVT.

The V and J genes are TRBV6-2 or TRBV6-3 and TRBJ2-5, with 9 nucleotides matching TRBD2. The J segment lost 1 base and the V segment lost 3 bases, leaving 9 bases of the junction unmatched. CDR1 and CDR2 (germline): MNHEY, SVGEGT. The CDR3 spans 17 residues. Written as DNA, the CDR3 is TGTGCCAGCAGTTATGGTGGAGGCGGGGGGGCCCAAGAGACCCAGTACTTC. Protein: CASSYGGGGGAQETQYF.

This clonotype was observed many times. This chain links TRBV4-1 with TRBJ2-5; no firm D call. V shed 4 bases and J shed 3 bases, with 12 bases lying between them. Germline V gene lookup returns CDR1 MGHRA and CDR2 YSYEKL. CDR3 size: 14 residues. DNA of the CDR3: TGCGCCAGCAGCCGCGACCGGTATGAAGAGACCCAGTACTTC. Translation gives CASSRDRYEETQYF.

The chain has TRBV20-1 and TRBJ1-1; TRBD1 matches at 9 bases. Germline loops: CDR1 DFQATT, CDR2 SNEGSKA (reference sequence). The J segment lost 5 bases and the V segment lost 6 bases, leaving 10 bases of the junction unmatched. The CDR3 runs to 14 residues. The CDR3 loop is CSAPTGQGRTEAFF. DNA of the CDR3: TGCAGTGCCCCTACCGGACAGGGGAGGACTGAAGCTTTCTTT.

The chain links TRBV20-1 to TRBJ2-1, with TRBD2 matching 10 bases. After removal of 5 bases from V and 4 bases from J, the junction contained 5 bases not matched to a gene. CDR1 DFQATT and CDR2 SNEGSKA come from the germline V gene (reference sequence). The CDR3 has 14 residues. The CDR3 nucleotides read TGCAGTGCTCCTTGGACTAGCGGTTACAATGAGCAGTTCTTC. This sequence encodes CSAPWTSGYNEQFF.

In this sample, this clonotype turned up a few times. The chain carries TRBV9 and TRBJ1-4; D uncertain. This CDR3 has 16 amino acids. The V end lost 0 bases, the J end lost 0 bases, and 9 bases lay between the germline ends. Germline values: CDR1 SGDLS, CDR2 YYNGEE. The DNA for the CDR3 is TGTGCCAGCAGCGTAGGGCTGATTGCAACTAATGAAAAACTGTTTTTT. Translating gives CASSVGLIATNEKLFF.

This clonotype came up once. This chain connects TRBV30 to TRBJ1-2; no definite D call. Germline V gene data show CDR1 as GTSNPN and CDR2 as SVGIG (reference sequence). CDR3 size: 12 residues. With 0 bases removed from V and 5 bases from J, the gap between germline ends came to 7 bases. The DNA for the CDR3 is TGTGCCTGGAGTGTACTAGGTTATGGCTACACCTTC. Its translation is CAWSVLGYGYTF.

This clonotype was observed a handful of times. CDR3 protein: CANQGQPNTEAFF. The DNA of the CDR3 is TGTGCCAACCAAGGACAGCCGAACACTGAAGCTTTCTTT. The rearrangement uses TRBV2 and TRBJ1-1, with D perhaps matching TRBD1 (6 bases). Per germline, CDR1 SNHLY and CDR2 FYNNEI. Trimming took 10 bases from V and 1 from J, leaving 13 bases between them. The CDR3 is made up of 13 amino acids.

The chain uses TRBV7-9 and TRBJ1-1; no definite D call. The CDR3 length is 12 residues. Looked up from germline, CDR1 is SEHNR and CDR2 is FQNEAQ (reference sequence). Trimming pared 4 bases from V and 8 bases from J, leaving 11 bases between. In DNA, the CDR3 is TGTGCCAGCAGCTCCCCGAGCCTCGAAGCTTTCTTT. Its translation: CASSSPSLEAFF.

The chain uses TRBV4-1 and TRBJ2-1; 10 nucleotides line up with TRBD2. Germline trimming cut 2 bases from V and 5 bases from J; bases unmatched to any gene: 6. The CDR3 has 16 residues. Germline loops: CDR1 MGHRA, CDR2 YSYEKL. The DNA for the CDR3 is TGCGCCAGCAGCCAAAGGGGGACTAGCGACGACAATGAGCAGTTCTTC. Its translation is CASSQRGTSDDNEQFF.

The chain recombines TRBV10-3 with TRBJ2-2, with D possibly TRBD1 on 6 matching bases. This CDR3 is built from 16 residues. Germline V gives CDR1 ENHRY, CDR2 SYGVKD. Trimming removed 0 bases from V and 1 base from J, with 9 bases in between. The CDR3 region has the DNA TGTGCCATCAGTGAGTCAGGACAGATGAACACCGGGGAGCTGTTTTTT. It is translated as CAISESGQMNTGELFF.

This clonotype was picked up a small number of times. The rearrangement uses TRBV7-2 and TRBJ2-5; perhaps TRBD2 as D (6 bases). Matching the DNA end better, TRBJ2-7 makes the J call doubtful. CDR1 and CDR2 from the germline V gene are SGHTA and FQGNSA. This CDR3 is 17 amino acids long. The DNA for the CDR3 is TGTGCCAGCAGCTCATACCGGGACTTGACGTCCTCCTACGAGCAGTACTTC. This codes for CASSSYRDLTSSYEQYF.

This clonotype was counted a few times. The chain is built from TRBV6-2 or TRBV6-3 and TRBJ1-2; a possible D gene is TRBD1 (5 bases). Germline CDR1 and CDR2: MNHEY and SVGEGT. V lost 6 bases to trimming and J lost 13 bases, with 15 bases between them. This CDR3 has 11 amino acids. The CDR3 spells CASSQTEVCTF. The CDR3 nucleotides read TGTGCCAGCAGCCAGACAGAGGTCTGCACCTTC.

V usage is TRBV5-1 and J usage is TRBJ1-1; possible D gene TRBD1, 5 bases. Germline V CDR1 and CDR2: SGHRS, YFSETQ. CDR3 size: 14 residues. V gave up 4 bases and J gave up 10 bases, with 20 bases separating them. The CDR3 DNA reads TGCGCCAGCAGCCCCCGCGATGGGGCCGCCGGAGCTTTCTTT. Protein sequence: CASSPRDGAAGAFF.

As regards this clonotype: A much larger clone lies one base from this, so it may be a read error. The chain joins TRBV18 to TRBJ2-7; D is unclear. CDR3 size: 14 residues. CDR1 is KGHSH and CDR2 is LQKENI in the germline V gene. CDR3 nucleotide sequence: TGTGCCTGCTCACCAAAGATGGTTGTGGGGGAGCAGTACTTC. Protein sequence: CACSPKMVVGEQYF.